The 28 T cell receptor beta chains below all came from one sample that was sequenced in a study of human T cells and chemical hapten exposure. MiXCR, run by TCRdb on the RACE reads, gives a single entry per CDR3 protein. This table has nearly 350,000 distinct CDR3 sequences, around 7% appearing once. The time point here: patch test 1, 2 weeks after DPC sensitization. Treatment denoted: therapeutic diphenylcyclopropenone sensitization with weekly scalp DPC. The specimen was whole blood, collected in connection with sensitization to the hapten diphenylcyclopropenone (DPC). The receptors derive from a woman in her late teens or twenties with alopecia areata. Some clones in this sample may be carry-over from other donors' samples.

This clonotype was counted between two and nine times. V usage is TRBV9 and J usage is TRBJ1-6, with D possibly being TRBD1 (5 bases). V was shortened by 3 bases and J by 8 bases, with 15 bases between the two germline ends. CDR1 and CDR2 from the germline V gene are SGDLS and YYNGEE. The CDR3 is 15 amino acids. The CDR3 is CASSERGAEDSPLHF. As DNA, the CDR3 is TGTGCCAGCAGCGAAAGGGGCGCCGAGGATTCACCCCTCCACTTT.

This chain connects TRBV11-3 to TRBJ2-1; TRBD2 matches 9 bases. The germline V gene has CDR1 SGHNT and CDR2 YENEEA. The CDR3 has 15 residues. Trimming cost V 5 bases and J 8 bases; bases outside gene matches: 10. The CDR3 protein is CASSQRLAGSHEQFF. CDR3 in DNA: TGTGCCAGCAGCCAAAGGCTAGCGGGGTCGCATGAGCAGTTCTTC.

The rearrangement links TRBV12-3 or TRBV12-4 to TRBJ2-2; D gene uncertain. This CDR3 spans 13 amino acids. With 2 bases removed from V and 6 bases from J, the gap between germline ends came to 7 bases. The chain's CDR3 is CASSLNLAGELFF. The CDR3 DNA reads TGTGCCAGCAGTTTAAATCTGGCCGGGGAGCTGTTTTTT.

This clonotype was recorded only once. Being one base from a much bigger clone, this may be a read error. This rearrangement joins TRBV29-1 to TRBJ2-2; D may be TRBD1 (5 bases). The CDR3 is made up of 14 amino acids. The V gene lost 1 base and the J gene lost 6 bases, with 12 bases spanning the gap. In germline, CDR1 is SQVTM, CDR2 ANQGSEA. The CDR3 spells CSVEGRREAGELFF. The CDR3 coding sequence is TGCAGCGTTGAAGGGCGCAGGGAAGCCGGGGAGCTGTTTTTT.

V is TRBV3-1 and J is TRBJ1-3; maybe TRBD1 (6 bases). Germline lookup yields CDR1 LGHDT and CDR2 YNNKEL (reference sequence). Trimming stripped 4 bases from V and 0 bases from J, with 16 bases between. This CDR3 has 17 residues. CDR3 nucleotides: TGTGCCAGCAGCCCTCACAGGGCTATATACTCTGGAAACACCATATATTTT. It is translated as CASSPHRAIYSGNTIYF.

In its sample, this clonotype was seen many times. The rearrangement links TRBV12-3 or TRBV12-4 to TRBJ2-4; D unclear. Trimming stripped 3 bases from V and 7 bases from J, with 7 bases between. The CDR3 spans 12 residues. CDR3 loop: CASSFWQNIQYF. The CDR3 DNA is TGTGCCAGCAGTTTCTGGCAGAACATTCAGTACTTC.

This chain uses TRBV4-1 with TRBJ1-6; tentative D call: TRBD1 (6 bases). V was pared by 2 bases and J by 9 bases, with 17 bases between. Germline V gene lookup returns CDR1 MGHRA and CDR2 YSYEKL. The CDR3 covers 16 residues. CDR3 coding DNA: TGCGCCAGCAGCCAATCTCAGGTCAGGGGAGGTTCACCCCTCCACTTT. This translates into CASSQSQVRGGSPLHF.

This clonotype was counted many times. The V gene is TRBV29-1, the J gene TRBJ1-1; 7 nucleotides align to TRBD1. J gave up 8 bases and V 6 bases, and 6 bases lay outside the gene matches. This CDR3 spans 11 amino acids. Germline V CDR1 and CDR2: SQVTM, ANQGSEA. The CDR3 nucleotides read TGCAGCGTACAACCGGGACAGGAAGCTTTCTTT. Translating gives CSVQPGQEAFF.

This clonotype was found many times. This chain joins TRBV7-3 and TRBJ2-2, with a tentative D call TRBD2 (6 bases). Germline V gene sequence: CDR1 SGHTA, CDR2 FQGTGA. The V gene lost 4 bases and the J gene lost 8 bases, with 17 bases spanning the gap. The CDR3 sequence is 15 residues long. This CDR3 is CASSSSGTSTGELFF. The CDR3 bases are TGTGCCAGCAGCTCCTCCGGGACTTCGACGGGGGAGCTGTTTTTT.

The rearrangement joins TRBV5-5 to TRBJ2-5; D possibly matches TRBD1 or TRBD2 (7 bases each). The CDR3 extends over 15 amino acids. In germline, CDR1 is SGHKS, CDR2 YYEKEE (reference sequence). Trimming pared 3 bases from V and 4 bases from J, leaving 16 bases between. CDR3 nucleotides: TGTGCCAGCAGCTCCTGGGAGGGGGCTCGAGAGACCCAGTACTTC. As protein: CASSSWEGARETQYF.

The rearrangement links TRBV12-3 or TRBV12-4 to TRBJ2-3; D call uncertain. This CDR3 has 15 amino acids. V lost 1 base to trimming and J lost 6 bases, with 14 bases between them. CDR3 in amino acids: CASSLVWFSADTQYF. CDR3 nucleotides: TGTGCCAGCAGTTTAGTATGGTTCTCGGCCGATACGCAGTATTTT.

This clonotype was counted ten times or more. This chain links TRBV7-9 with TRBJ2-3; perhaps D is TRBD1 or TRBD2 (5 bases each). Germline CDR1 is SEHNR and CDR2 is FQNEAQ (reference sequence). V was cut by 5 bases and J by 5 bases, with 17 bases left in between. This CDR3 region has 15 residues. CDR3 residues: CASSRQAGTRDTQYF. The CDR3 nucleotides are TGTGCCAGCAGCCGCCAGGCAGGGACGCGAGATACGCAGTATTTT.

The V and J genes are TRBV28 and TRBJ2-1; 9 bases fit TRBD1. The germline CDR1 and CDR2 sequences are MDHEN and SYDVKM. V trimming: 6 bases; J trimming: 15 bases; junction bases outside the gene matches: 15. This CDR3 spans 14 amino acids. CDR3 coding DNA: TGTGCCAGCAGCAAATCACTCCGGGACAGGGCTTCGTTCTTC. This gives the protein CASSKSLRDRASFF.

This chain links TRBV15 with TRBJ1-1; D possibly corresponds to TRBD1 (5 bases). V dropped 2 bases and J dropped 6 bases, with 13 bases sitting between them. Germline CDR1 and CDR2: LNHNV and YYDKDF (reference sequence). The CDR3 is 14 residues long. The CDR3 spells CATSRTGEWAEAFF. The CDR3 nucleotides read TGTGCCACCAGCAGAACGGGGGAGTGGGCTGAAGCTTTCTTT.

The chain links TRBV11-2 to TRBJ2-2; D gene unclear. Germline CDR1 SGHAT, CDR2 FQNNGV. CDR3 length: 16 amino acids. V lost 0 bases and J lost 1, with 9 bases in between. CDR3 DNA sequence: TGTGCCAGCAGCTTAGAGGTGGGGATGAACACCGGGGAGCTGTTTTTT. It yields the protein CASSLEVGMNTGELFF.

The chain links TRBV4-1 to TRBJ1-1; no definite D call. Germline assignment: CDR1 MGHRA and CDR2 YSYEKL. Between the trimmed V and J ends, which lost 2 bases and 6 bases, there was a span of 10 bases. The CDR3 contains 13 residues. The CDR3 coding sequence is TGCGCCAGCAGCCAAATCTCGGCAGCTGAAGCTTTCTTT. Translation: CASSQISAAEAFF.

The gene calls are TRBV29-1 and TRBJ2-4, with TRBD1 matching over 8 bases. The germline CDR1 and CDR2 sequences are SQVTM and ANQGSEA. The CDR3 is 11 amino acids. V gave up 6 bases and J gave up 10 bases; unmatched junction bases: 5. Here the CDR3 reads CSVRDRLIQYF. CDR3 DNA sequence: TGCAGCGTCAGGGACAGGCTTATTCAGTACTTC.

This clonotype was picked up a small number of times. The chain links TRBV5-1 to TRBJ2-4; D remains unclear. Trimming removed 5 bases at V and 0 bases at J, with 9 bases between. The germline gives CDR1 SGHRS, CDR2 YFSETQ. The CDR3 totals 14 residues. The CDR3: CASRPQLAKNIQYF. The DNA for the CDR3 is TGCGCCAGCAGACCACAATTAGCCAAAAACATTCAGTACTTC. The full variable domain, in which reference TRBV5-1 and TRBJ2-4 provide the parts outside the CDR3, is KAGVTQTPRYLIKTRGQQVTLSCSPISGHRSVSWYQQTPGQGLQFLFEYFSETQRNKGNFPGRFSGRQFSNSRSEMNVSTLELGDSALYLCASRPQLAKNIQYFGAGTRLSVL.

This chain connects TRBV18 to TRBJ2-3; 7 nucleotides agree with TRBD2. The germline V gene has CDR1 KGHSH and CDR2 LQKENI. The CDR3 contains 17 residues. Trimming removed 6 bases from V and 4 bases from J; junction bases left unmatched: 16. For the CDR3, the DNA is TGTGCCAGCTCTATTTGGGGAGGGACCACCCCCCCAGATACGCAGTATTTT. It yields the protein CASSIWGGTTPPDTQYF.

DNA of the CDR3: TGTGCCAGCAGCCGGACAGGGGGAAGGGCTGAAGCTTTCTTT. Its protein product is CASSRTGGRAEAFF. The rearrangement joins TRBV3-1 to TRBJ1-1; 10 bases match TRBD1. V gave up 4 bases and J gave up 6 bases; unmatched junction bases: 5. The CDR3 is 14 amino acids. Germline V lookup: CDR1 LGHDT, CDR2 YNNKEL (reference sequence).

This clonotype was observed a handful of times. This chain connects TRBV13 to TRBJ1-2; D is possibly TRBD1 (5 bases). This CDR3 spans 17 amino acids. CDR1 and CDR2 (germline): PRHDT, FYEKMQ (reference sequence). The V and J ends lost 1 base and 1 base respectively, with 16 bases between them. The CDR3 reads CASSLALQEGYNYGYTF. The CDR3, as DNA: TGTGCCAGCAGCTTAGCCTTACAGGAAGGCTATAACTATGGCTACACCTTC.

The chain is built from TRBV15 and TRBJ2-7, with D possibly called TRBD1 or TRBD2 (5 bases each). V lost 0 bases to trimming and J lost 3 bases, with 27 bases between them. The CDR3 is 20 residues long. Looked up from germline, CDR1 is LNHNV and CDR2 is YYDKDF (reference sequence). CDR3 nucleotides: TGTGCCACCAGCAGAGATCTCGGGGACGGATCTTTCCCGCCTCTCTACGAGCAGTACTTC. Amino acid sequence: CATSRDLGDGSFPPLYEQYF.

The chain's CDR3 is CASSANTGLGSNQPQYF. CDR3 in DNA: TGTGCCAGCAGTGCAAACACAGGGCTCGGTAGCAATCAGCCCCAGTATTTT. The chain uses TRBV28 and TRBJ1-5; weak D call: TRBD1 (6 bases). TRBJ2-3 explains the end of the DNA better; the J call may be wrong. Germline CDR1 reads MDHEN; CDR2 reads SYDVKM. The CDR3 is made up of 17 amino acids.

Ten or more counts support this clonotype. This chain connects TRBV18 to TRBJ1-2; perhaps TRBD1 as D (5 bases). Trimming shortened V by 6 bases and J by 1 base, and 12 bases separated the two germline ends. Looked up from germline, CDR1 is KGHSH and CDR2 is LQKENI. The CDR3 covers 14 residues. The CDR3 DNA is TGTGCCAGCTCCCCCGGAAGGGGTAACTATGGCTACACCTTC. It translates to CASSPGRGNYGYTF.

This clonotype was seen at least ten times. The gene calls are TRBV6-6 and TRBJ1-5; the D is unclear. Between the trimmed V and J ends, which lost 8 bases and 2 bases, there was a span of 16 bases. Per the germline V gene, CDR1 is MNHNY and CDR2 is SVGAGI (reference sequence). The CDR3 length is 15 residues. DNA of the CDR3: TGTGCCAGCCTCAAACAGTCCGGAGGCAATCAGCCCCAGCATTTT. Protein: CASLKQSGGNQPQHF.

The genes are TRBV6-5 and TRBJ2-3; either TRBD1 or TRBD2 may supply D (5 bases each). In germline, CDR1 is MNHEY, CDR2 SVGAGI. The CDR3 spans 13 residues. Trimming pared 4 bases from V and 8 bases from J, leaving 13 bases between. This CDR3 is CASSWGPGGTQYF. The DNA of the CDR3 is TGTGCCAGCAGTTGGGGACCTGGAGGTACGCAGTATTTT.

The genes are TRBV7-2 and TRBJ2-5; D remains unclear. Germline V CDR1 and CDR2: SGHTA, FQGNSA. The V and J ends lost 4 bases and 5 bases respectively, with 17 bases between them. CDR3 length: 15 amino acids. Here the CDR3 DNA reads TGTGCCAGCAGCTCGGCAGGACCGCCTGGGGAGACCCAGTACTTC. This gives the protein CASSSAGPPGETQYF.

The chain joins TRBV21-1 to TRBJ2-7. TRBV21-1 is recorded as a pseudogene. The CDR3 has 11 residues. The CDR3 DNA is TGTGCCAGCAGCGGGTTTGGGGAGCAGTACTTC. Translated, it gives CASSGFGEQYF.